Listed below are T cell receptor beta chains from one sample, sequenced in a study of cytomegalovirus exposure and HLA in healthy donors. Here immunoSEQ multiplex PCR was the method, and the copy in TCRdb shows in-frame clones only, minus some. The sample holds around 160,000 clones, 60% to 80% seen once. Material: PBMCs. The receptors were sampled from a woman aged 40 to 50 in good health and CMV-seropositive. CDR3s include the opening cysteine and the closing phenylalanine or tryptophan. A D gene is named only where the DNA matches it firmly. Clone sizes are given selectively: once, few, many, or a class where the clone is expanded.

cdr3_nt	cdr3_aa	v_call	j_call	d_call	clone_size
TGTGCCAGCAGCTTGTGGCCGGGACTAGCGGGGGGCGGGGAGCTGTTTTTT	CASSLWPGLAGGGELFF	TRBV5-4	TRBJ2-2	TRBD2	-
TGCGCCAGCAGCCAAGATACCAGGGGGAACGAGCAGTACTTC	CASSQDTRGNEQYF	TRBV4-1	TRBJ2-7	TRBD1	-
TGCGCCAGCAGTGTGGGGCTAGCGGGACAAGAGACCCAGTACTTC	CASSVGLAGQETQYF	TRBV10-1	TRBJ2-5	TRBD2	few
TGCAGCGTTGGCCGGGACACTTACAATGAGCAGTTCTTC	CSVGRDTYNEQFF	TRBV29-1	TRBJ2-1	-	-
TGTGCAGGCGGGACTCCCTACGAGCAGTACTTC	CAGGTPYEQYF	TRBV28	TRBJ2-7	-	-
TGTGCCTGTGGATCGGGAGATACGCAGTATTTT	CACGSGDTQYF	TRBV30	TRBJ2-3	-	-
TGCAGCGCTGGGCTTACCGGAGGGCCAAATGAGCAGTTCTTC	CSAGLTGGPNEQFF	TRBV29-1	TRBJ2-1	-	few
TGTGCCAGCAGCCCGGGAAGCTCCTACGAGCAGTACTTC	CASSPGSSYEQYF	TRBV9	TRBJ2-7	-	-
TGTGCCAGCAGGGGACTAGCGGGAGGGCTTGGGGCAGATACGCAGTATTTT	CASRGLAGGLGADTQYF	TRBV2	TRBJ2-3	TRBD2	-
TGTGCCAGCAGCTTTGATCCTTGGAGGGGAGATCTCTACGAGCAGTACTTC	CASSFDPWRGDLYEQYF	TRBV7-9	TRBJ2-7	-	-
TGTGCCAGTCTAAATGGACAGAGCTACGAGCAGTACTTC	CASLNGQSYEQYF	TRBV6-1	TRBJ2-7	-	-
TGTGCCGGCAGCTTGGACAGCCTATATGGCTACACCTTC	CAGSLDSLYGYTF	TRBV5-4	TRBJ1-2	-	-
TGTGCCACCAGCAGGCAGGTGGAGGACTACAATGAGCAGTTCTTC	CATSRQVEDYNEQFF	TRBV15	TRBJ2-1	-	-
TGTGCCAGCAGCTTAGTAAATCAGCCCCAGCATTTT	CASSLVNQPQHF	TRBV7-9	TRBJ1-5	-	-
TGTGCCAGTAGTATTGAGGCCTCTAGGGCCAACGTCCTGACTTTC	CASSIEASRANVLTF	TRBV19	TRBJ2-6	-	once
TGTGCCAGCAGCTTAGGGCAGGTGCAGGATACGCAGTATTTT	CASSLGQVQDTQYF	TRBV7-2	TRBJ2-3	-	-
TGTGCCAGCAGCTTAGAGACGGGGGATACGCAGTATTTT	CASSLETGDTQYF	TRBV7-2	TRBJ2-3	-	-
TGTGCCAGCAGCCAAAAAGCGGGAGGGCCCTTGGGCTCCTACAATGAGCAGTTCTTC	CASSQKAGGPLGSYNEQFF	TRBV9	TRBJ2-1	TRBD2	-
TGTGCCAGCAGCTTGGTCGGGGGGGCTGGGGCCAACGTCCTGACTTTC	CASSLVGGAGANVLTF	TRBV5-6	TRBJ2-6	TRBD2	-
TGCGCCAGCAGCTTGATCAGGGGGAGCGAGCAGTACTTC	CASSLIRGSEQYF	TRBV5-1	TRBJ2-7	TRBD1	-
TGTGCCAGCAGCGTAGAACAGGGGGCGGACACTGAAGCTTTCTTT	CASSVEQGADTEAFF	TRBV9	TRBJ1-1	TRBD1	once
TGTGCCATCAGGGCTCAGACTGAAGCTTTCTTT	CAIRAQTEAFF	TRBV10-3	TRBJ1-1	-	few
TGCGCCAGCAGTGAGCCGACAAAGATGAACACTGAAGCTTTCTTT	CASSEPTKMNTEAFF	TRBV10-1	TRBJ1-1	-	-
TGTGCCAGCAGCCCTAGTGGAAACTATGGCTACACCTTC	CASSPSGNYGYTF	TRBV5-6	TRBJ1-2	-	-
TGCGCCAGCAGCCCAGACCCACAGGCAACTAATGAAAAACTGTTTTTT	CASSPDPQATNEKLFF	TRBV5-1	TRBJ1-4	-	-
TGTGCCAGCAGCACTCGACAGGGACTCCAAGAGACCCAGTACTTC	CASSTRQGLQETQYF	TRBV7-9	TRBJ2-5	-	-
TGCGCCAGCAGCCCGGGACAGGGGGGAAATTCACCCCTCCACTTT	CASSPGQGGNSPLHF	TRBV4-3	TRBJ1-6	TRBD1	-
TGTGCCAGTAGTGTCGGACAGGTCGAAGCTTTCTTT	CASSVGQVEAFF	TRBV19	TRBJ1-1	TRBD1	-
TGCGCCAGCAGCCAAGAAAGGGGCCGGTATGGCTACACCTTC	CASSQERGRYGYTF	TRBV4-3	TRBJ1-2	-	-
TGCGCCAGCAGCTTACAGGGGGATGAAGCTTTCTTT	CASSLQGDEAFF	TRBV5-1	TRBJ1-1	TRBD1	-
TGTGCCAGCAGCTTACAGGGTGTGGGGACTGCTGGCTACACCTTC	CASSLQGVGTAGYTF	TRBV7-8	TRBJ1-2	-	-
TGTGCCAGCAGCAAAGGGAGCGGGACAGGGTCCCACGAGCAGTACTTC	CASSKGSGTGSHEQYF	TRBV21-1	TRBJ2-7	-	once
TGTGCCAGCAGCTTCGACAGGAGCTATGGCTACACCTTC	CASSFDRSYGYTF	TRBV7-2	TRBJ1-2	-	few
TGTGCCTGGAGTGCGGGGACAGGACCTCTCTCTGGAAACACCATATATTTT	CAWSAGTGPLSGNTIYF	TRBV30	TRBJ1-3	TRBD1	-
TGTGCCAGCCGTTTTAGCGGTAAACAAGAGACCCAGTACTTC	CASRFSGKQETQYF	TRBV25-1	TRBJ2-5	-	-
TGTGCCAGCAGTGAAGGGGACAGGGGGGAGCAGTACTTC	CASSEGDRGEQYF	TRBV2	TRBJ2-7	TRBD1	few
TGTGCCAGCATACTGGGGGGTAAGGCGACAGATACGCAGTATTTT	CASILGGKATDTQYF	TRBV6-5	TRBJ2-3	-	few
TGTGCCACGGGGAGGGGCGCTTATACAGATACGCAGTATTTT	CATGRGAYTDTQYF	TRBV19	TRBJ2-3	TRBD2	-
TGTGCCAGCAGTCCGGGTAACTATGGCTACACCTTC	CASSPGNYGYTF	TRBV5-4	TRBJ1-2	-	-
TGTGCCAGCAGCTTGAACAGGGGGCTTCCCTACGAGCAGTACTTC	CASSLNRGLPYEQYF	TRBV6-5	TRBJ2-7	TRBD1	-
TGTGCCAGCTCCCTAGGGGCAGGTTATTATGGCTACACCTTC	CASSLGAGYYGYTF	TRBV18	TRBJ1-2	-	-
TGTGCCAGTAGTAGGCAGGGCCTCGCCTACGAGCAGTACTTC	CASSRQGLAYEQYF	TRBV19	TRBJ2-7	-	-
TGTGCCAGCAGCGGCCGACAGGGAGACGGTACTGAAGCTTTCTTT	CASSGRQGDGTEAFF	TRBV9	TRBJ1-1	TRBD1	-